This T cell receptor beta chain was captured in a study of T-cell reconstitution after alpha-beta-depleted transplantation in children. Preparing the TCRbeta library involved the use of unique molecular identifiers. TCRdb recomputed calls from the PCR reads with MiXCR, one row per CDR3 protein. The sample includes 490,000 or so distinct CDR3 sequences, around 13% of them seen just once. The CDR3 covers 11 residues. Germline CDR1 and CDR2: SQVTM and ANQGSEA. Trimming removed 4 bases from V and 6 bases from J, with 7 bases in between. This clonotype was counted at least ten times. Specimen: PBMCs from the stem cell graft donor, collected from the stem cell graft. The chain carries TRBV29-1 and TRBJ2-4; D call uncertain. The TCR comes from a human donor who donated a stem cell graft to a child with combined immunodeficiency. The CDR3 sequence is CSVAPGNIQYF. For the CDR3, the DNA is TGCAGCGTTGCACCGGGAAACATTCAGTACTTC.